The sequence of this T cell receptor (beta chain) was determined in a study of cytomegalovirus exposure and HLA in healthy donors. Study background: Earlier findings included some 120 million unique TCR beta sequences obtained from about 179 million T cells.

This clone was seen a handful of times. 13 Jbeta primers and 60 Vbeta primers were used for the PCR. Produced via immunoSEQ multiplex PCR; TCRdb's table is partial and in-frame only. The sample yields about 70,000 clones, roughly 89% seen once. The TCR originated in a woman aged 25-40 years in good health and CMV-seronegative. Sequencing was performed on PBMCs.

The CDR3 is CAWGGDTRSTEAFF. CDR3 bases: TGTGCCTGGGGTGGGGACACCCGGTCCACTGAAGCTTTCTTT. V gene TRBV30 combines with J gene TRBJ1-1, with D possibly being TRBD1 (6 bases). Trimming cost V 5 bases and J 4 bases, with 17 bases left between them. The CDR3 contains 14 residues. Germline CDR1 is GTSNPN and CDR2 is SVGIG (reference sequence).